The clone carrying this T cell receptor beta chain has just a few counts. Other DNA sequences from this sample encode an identical CDR3 as well. The data stem from a study of shared clonotypes between healthy human individuals. Overall study: Per-donor plates numbered three CD4 naive, three CD4 memory, two CD8 naive and one CD8 memory.

Here immunoSEQ multiplex PCR was the method, and the copy in TCRdb shows in-frame clones only, minus some. The sample yields about a million clones, around 77% seen once. The CDR3 runs 13 residues. Looked up from germline, CDR1 is GTSNPN and CDR2 is SVGIG (reference sequence). The V end lost 4 bases, the J end lost 1 base, and 10 bases lay between the germline ends. This chain connects TRBV30 to TRBJ1-1; D uncertain. The sequencing sample was made of memory CD4+ T cells from PBMCs. Subset in this sample: CD45RA-negative fraction. The clonotype originates from a young man in good health. Some clones in this sample may be carry-over from other donors' samples. As DNA, the CDR3 is TGTGCCTGGAAACGGCAAGCGAACACTGAAGCTTTCTTT. Protein: CAWKRQANTEAFF.